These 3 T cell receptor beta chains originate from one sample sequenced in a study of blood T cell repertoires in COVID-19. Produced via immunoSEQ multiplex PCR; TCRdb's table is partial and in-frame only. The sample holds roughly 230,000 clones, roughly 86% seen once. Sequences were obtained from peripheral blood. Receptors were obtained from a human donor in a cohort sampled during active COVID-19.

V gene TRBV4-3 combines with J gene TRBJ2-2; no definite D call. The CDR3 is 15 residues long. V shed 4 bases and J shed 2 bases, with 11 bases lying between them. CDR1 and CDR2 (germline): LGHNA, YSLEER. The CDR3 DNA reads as TGCGCCAGCAGCCGGGCGACCCTCAACACCGGGGAGCTGTTTTTT. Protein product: CASSRATLNTGELFF.

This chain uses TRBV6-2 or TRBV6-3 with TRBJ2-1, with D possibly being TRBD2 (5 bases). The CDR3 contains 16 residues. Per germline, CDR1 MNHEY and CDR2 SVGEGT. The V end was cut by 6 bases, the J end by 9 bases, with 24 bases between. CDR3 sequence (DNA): TGTGCCAGCAGCCTCTTACTAGACACCGTCCACAGTGAGCAGTTCTTC. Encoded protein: CASSLLLDTVHSEQFF.

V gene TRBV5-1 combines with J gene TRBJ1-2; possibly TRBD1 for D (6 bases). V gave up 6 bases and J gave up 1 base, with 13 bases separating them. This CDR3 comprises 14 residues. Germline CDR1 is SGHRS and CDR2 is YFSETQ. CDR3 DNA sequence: TGCGCCAGCAAGGACAGTCCCCTTAACTATGGCTACACCTTC. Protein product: CASKDSPLNYGYTF.